These 27 T cell receptor beta chains originate from one sample sequenced in a study of T cells after yellow fever vaccination. A single record per CDR3 protein comes from TCRdb applying MiXCR to the 5' RACE reads. This sample has over 250,000 distinct CDR3 sequences; 4.1% occur once, and the top ten carry approximately 23%. The input for sequencing was PBMCs, taken 5 days after the yellow fever booster vaccination. The source of these receptors is a man younger than 35 who received the YFV17D yellow fever vaccine.

This clonotype was counted many times. V and J are TRBV6-5 and TRBJ1-1; maybe TRBD1 (6 bases). With 4 bases removed from V and 4 bases from J, the gap between germline ends came to 10 bases. Germline CDR1 MNHEY, CDR2 SVGAGI. The CDR3 has 13 amino acids. The CDR3 is CASSFRGPTEAFF. CDR3 in DNA: TGTGCCAGCAGTTTCAGGGGCCCCACTGAAGCTTTCTTT.

This sequence joins TRBV6-2 or TRBV6-3 and TRBJ1-1, with a possible D match to TRBD1 (6 bases). Germline V gene sequence: CDR1 MNHEY, CDR2 SVGEGT. CDR3 length equals 14 residues. With 4 bases removed from V and 6 bases from J, the gap between germline ends came to 15 bases. In DNA form, the CDR3 reads TGTGCCAGCAGTTTGTACAGGGAAGACCCTGAAGCTTTCTTT. This sequence encodes CASSLYREDPEAFF.

The CDR3 here is CASSYSGSGGAAYEQYF. In DNA form, the CDR3 reads TGTGCCAGCAGTTACTCCGGCTCCGGGGGCGCCGCATACGAGCAGTACTTC. The V gene is TRBV6-5, the J gene TRBJ2-7; D may be TRBD1 or TRBD2 (6 bases each). The CDR3 extends over 17 amino acids. Germline lookup yields CDR1 MNHEY and CDR2 SVGAGI. V was cut by 0 bases and J by 4 bases, with 19 bases left in between.

This clonotype has only a few counts. The gene calls are TRBV27 and TRBJ2-2; D call uncertain. Germline CDR1 is MNHEY and CDR2 is SMNVEV (reference sequence). The V and J ends lost 3 bases and 0 bases respectively, with 8 bases between them. This CDR3 is built from 15 residues. The CDR3 DNA follows: TGTGCCAGCAGTTTCGCACTGTCGAACACCGGGGAGCTGTTTTTT. Encoded protein: CASSFALSNTGELFF.

The chain links TRBV7-2 to TRBJ1-4; D perhaps matches TRBD1 (6 bases). The V end lost 6 bases, the J end lost 6 bases, and 14 bases lay between the germline ends. From germline, CDR1 is SGHTA and CDR2 FQGNSA. The CDR3 sequence is 14 residues long. As DNA, the CDR3 is TGTGCCAGCAGACCCGGGGGCCGGGATGAAAAACTGTTTTTT. Translation: CASRPGGRDEKLFF.

This chain joins TRBV4-1 and TRBJ1-2; perhaps TRBD1 as D (5 bases). The germline V gene encodes CDR1 MGHRA and CDR2 YSYEKL. The CDR3 length is 17 residues. V was cut by 0 bases and J by 4 bases, with 18 bases left in between. The CDR3, as DNA: TGCGCCAGCAGCCAAGATCCTGGGACGGGACCGGGCTATGGCTACACCTTC. Translation: CASSQDPGTGPGYGYTF.

This clonotype was recorded at least ten times. J is TRBJ1-1 and V is TRBV13, with a possible D match to TRBD1 (5 bases). The germline gives CDR1 PRHDT, CDR2 FYEKMQ (reference sequence). Trimming pared 2 bases from V and 6 bases from J, leaving 10 bases between. The CDR3 totals 13 residues. CDR3 nucleotide sequence: TGTGCCAGCAGCTTACTTGGGGCAGCTGAAGCTTTCTTT. As protein: CASSLLGAAEAFF.

V and J are TRBV10-3 and TRBJ1-2; 9 bases agree with TRBD1. Trimming cost V 4 bases and J 5 bases; bases outside gene matches: 8. Germline V lookup: CDR1 ENHRY, CDR2 SYGVKD. CDR3 length equals 15 residues. The CDR3 region has the DNA TGTGCCATCAGTGCAGATCCCGGGACAGGGTATGGCTACACCTTC. Amino acid sequence: CAISADPGTGYGYTF.

This clonotype was seen a handful of times. This chain links TRBV7-2 with TRBJ2-7; 7 bases agree with TRBD1. CDR3 size: 13 residues. Germline V gene lookup returns CDR1 SGHTA and CDR2 FQGNSA. With 3 bases clipped from V and 4 bases from J, the junction kept 3 bases outside the gene matches. CDR3 sequence (DNA): TGTGCCAGCAGCTTGAGGGGGCCATACGAGCAGTACGTC. Translating it yields CASSLRGPYEQYV.

There are a few counts of this clonotype. This chain joins TRBV7-9 and TRBJ1-4, with TRBD1 matching over 7 bases. The V segment lost 4 bases and the J segment 4 bases; nucleotides outside the gene matches: 12. Germline V gene data show CDR1 as SEHNR and CDR2 as FQNEAQ (reference sequence). The CDR3 loop spans 17 amino acids. CDR3 protein: CASSSMRTGRLNEKLFF. For the CDR3, the DNA is TGTGCCAGCAGCTCTATGAGGACAGGCCGCCTTAATGAAAAACTGTTTTTT.

This clonotype has just a few counts. The chain has TRBV6-1 and TRBJ2-7, with D possibly being TRBD1 (5 bases). V was trimmed by 2 bases and J by 10 bases, leaving 15 bases between them. The germline V gene has CDR1 MNHNS and CDR2 SASEGT. This CDR3 is 13 amino acids long. The CDR3 region has the DNA TGTGCCAGCAGTGAAAGCCTTATGACAGTTCAGTACGTC. It is translated as CASSESLMTVQYV.

This clonotype showed up many times. V and J are TRBV7-2 and TRBJ2-1; D remains ambiguous. The germline V and J ends were trimmed by 5 bases and 10 bases, with 9 bases remaining between them. The CDR3 contains 11 residues. Per germline, CDR1 SGHTA and CDR2 FQGNSA. In DNA form, the CDR3 reads TGTGCCAGCAGCCCATTCGGGGAGCAGTTCTTC. It specifies CASSPFGEQFF.

There are many counts of this clonotype. The chain uses TRBV7-2 and TRBJ2-5, with TRBD1 identical over 9 bases. CDR1 and CDR2 (germline): SGHTA, FQGNSA. This CDR3 has 14 residues. Germline trimming cut 5 bases from V and 5 bases from J; bases unmatched to any gene: 6. The CDR3 coding sequence is TGTGCCAGCAGCCAGGGACAGGGCGGTGAGACCCAGTACTTC. Its protein product is CASSQGQGGETQYF. The variable domain in full, with the rest retrieved from reference TRBV7-2 and TRBJ2-5, is GAGVSQSPSNKVTEKGKDVELRCDPISGHTALYWYRQSLGQGLEFLIYFQGNSAPDKSGLPSDRFSAERTGGSVSTLTIQRTQQEDSAVYLCASSQGQGGETQYFGPGTRLLVL.

In this sample, this clonotype turned up a few times. This chain links TRBV9 with TRBJ2-1, with 11 bases matching TRBD1. Germline CDR1 reads SGDLS; CDR2 reads YYNGEE. Trimming removed 0 bases from V and 7 bases from J; junction bases left unmatched: 6. There are 16 residues in the CDR3. Written as DNA, the CDR3 is TGTGCCAGCAGCGTAGCTAGGACAGGGGGCGGGAATGAGCAGTTCTTC. Translating gives CASSVARTGGGNEQFF.

This clonotype was detected only a few times. This chain connects TRBV3-1 to TRBJ2-5; D possibly uses TRBD1 or TRBD2 (5 bases each). V lost 2 bases to trimming and J lost 2 bases, with 12 bases between them. CDR3 length equals 15 residues. Germline assignment: CDR1 LGHDT and CDR2 YNNKEL (reference sequence). CDR3 sequence: CASSQLPGTQETQYF. In DNA form, the CDR3 reads TGTGCCAGCAGCCAACTTCCCGGGACGCAAGAGACCCAGTACTTC.

The rearrangement joins TRBV20-1 to TRBJ2-3; 8 bases are shared with TRBD2. V lost 6 bases and J lost 3; bases outside the gene matches: 8. Germline CDR1 and CDR2: DFQATT and SNEGSKA (reference sequence). This CDR3 region has 14 residues. The CDR3 DNA reads as TGCAGTGCCCCTCCCCAGCGGGGGACAGATACGCAGTATTTT. Residues: CSAPPQRGTDTQYF.

This clonotype has ten or more counts. The chain is built from TRBV5-1 and TRBJ2-2, with D possibly matching TRBD2 (6 bases). V shed 5 bases and J shed 5 bases, with 10 bases lying between them. This CDR3 is built from 13 residues. From germline, CDR1 is SGHRS and CDR2 YFSETQ. The CDR3 bases are TGCGCCAGCAGTCTCGGGGGAACCGGGGAGCTGTTTTTT. It yields the protein CASSLGGTGELFF.

The chain couples TRBV4-3 to TRBJ2-5; TRBD1 agrees at 10 bases. Germline CDR1 reads LGHNA; CDR2 reads YSLEER. The CDR3 totals 18 residues. The trim removed 0 bases at V and 5 bases at J, leaving 12 bases unmatched. Here the CDR3 DNA reads TGCGCCAGCAGCCAAGAAGGGCCCCCGACAGGGGGCTGGGAGACCCAGTACTTC. This translates into CASSQEGPPTGGWETQYF.

This clonotype occurred a few times. The rearrangement joins TRBV6-5 to TRBJ2-4; D possibly corresponds to TRBD2 (6 bases). Germline V gene sequence: CDR1 MNHEY, CDR2 SVGAGI. The CDR3 sequence is 16 residues long. V was trimmed by 0 bases and J by 9 bases, leaving 18 bases between them. The CDR3 loop reads CASSYSAGARGVIQYF. Here the CDR3 DNA reads TGTGCCAGCAGTTACTCGGCCGGGGCCCGCGGGGTCATTCAGTACTTC.

There are a few counts of this clonotype. This chain links TRBV6-2 or TRBV6-3 with TRBJ1-1; a possible D gene is TRBD1 (5 bases). Germline V gene lookup returns CDR1 MNHEY and CDR2 SVGEGT. This CDR3 region has 15 residues. The germline V and J ends were trimmed by 3 bases and 2 bases, with 13 bases remaining between them. The CDR3: CASSYSGRVNTEAFF. The CDR3 DNA reads as TGTGCCAGCAGTTATTCCGGCAGGGTAAACACTGAAGCTTTCTTT.

This clonotype was observed a handful of times. This chain links TRBV7-6 with TRBJ2-5, with 10 positions matching TRBD2. The germline V gene has CDR1 SGHVS and CDR2 FNYEAQ. This CDR3 is 18 amino acids long. With V trimmed by 2 bases and J by 0 bases, 9 bases remained unmatched. The CDR3 nucleotides read TGTGCCAGCAGCTTAAATGTACTAGCGGGGCCGTACCAAGAGACCCAGTACTTC. Its translation is CASSLNVLAGPYQETQYF.

In this sample, this clonotype turned up a few times. Here the CDR3 DNA reads TGTGCCAGCGGCTGGGGGGGAGAGACCCAGTACTTC. It encodes CASGWGGETQYF. The V call is TRBV27, the J call TRBJ2-5, with 7 bases lining up with TRBD2. The CDR3 totals 12 residues. Unmatched junction bases numbered 4, after V lost 8 bases and J lost 4 bases. The V gene's germline CDR1 is MNHEY and CDR2 SMNVEV (reference sequence).

The chain has TRBV12-3 or TRBV12-4 and TRBJ2-1; a possible D gene is TRBD1 (6 bases). This CDR3 has 12 residues. Trimming stripped 6 bases from V and 9 bases from J, with 12 bases between. CDR3 amino acids: CASRLVGGEQFF. CDR3 sequence (DNA): TGTGCCAGCAGGCTTGTAGGGGGTGAGCAGTTCTTC.

This clonotype was observed a few times. The CDR3 DNA sequence: TGTGCCATCAGTGAGACGGGGACAGTCGACACTGAAGCTTTCTTT. This codes for CAISETGTVDTEAFF. V is TRBV10-3 and J is TRBJ1-1, with 7 positions matching TRBD1. Germline lookup yields CDR1 ENHRY and CDR2 SYGVKD. The CDR3 length is 15 residues. Unmatched junction bases numbered 6, after V lost 2 bases and J lost 3 bases.

The V call is TRBV7-9, the J call TRBJ2-7; D uncertain. This CDR3 is 14 amino acids long. Germline CDR1 SEHNR, CDR2 FQNEAQ (reference sequence). The V and J ends lost 1 base and 3 bases respectively, with 10 bases between them. The CDR3 DNA reads TGTGCCAGCAGCTTAGGAGACATAATCTACGAGCAGTACGTC. Protein product: CASSLGDIIYEQYV.

The rearrangement uses TRBV18 and TRBJ2-7; D not resolved. Per germline, CDR1 KGHSH and CDR2 LQKENI. This CDR3 comprises 11 residues. V was cut by 5 bases and J by 6 bases, with 8 bases left in between. The CDR3 here is CASSGSVEQYF. CDR3 nucleotide sequence: TGTGCCAGCTCAGGTTCTGTCGAGCAGTACTTC.

The chain uses TRBV12-5 and TRBJ2-3, with a possible D match to TRBD1 (6 bases). Germline assignment: CDR1 LGHNT and CDR2 FRNRAP. Between the trimmed V and J ends, which lost 4 bases and 2 bases, there was a span of 10 bases. The CDR3 has 14 residues. This chain's CDR3 is CASGSQGITDTQYF. CDR3 nucleotide sequence: TGTGCTAGTGGTTCACAGGGTATCACAGATACGCAGTATTTT.